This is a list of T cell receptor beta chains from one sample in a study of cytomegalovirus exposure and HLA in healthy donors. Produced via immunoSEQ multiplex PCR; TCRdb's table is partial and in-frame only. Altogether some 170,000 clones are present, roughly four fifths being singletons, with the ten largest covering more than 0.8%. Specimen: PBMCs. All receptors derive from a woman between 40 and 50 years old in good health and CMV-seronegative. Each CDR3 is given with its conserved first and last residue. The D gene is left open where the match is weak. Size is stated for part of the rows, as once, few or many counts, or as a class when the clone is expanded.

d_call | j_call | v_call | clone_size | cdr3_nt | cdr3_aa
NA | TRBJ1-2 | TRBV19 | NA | TGTGCCAGTAGTATCCGGACAGATGGCTACACCTTC | CASSIRTDGYTF
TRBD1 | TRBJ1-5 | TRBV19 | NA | TGTGCCACTCGTGGTCGTAACAGGGGGGTAAATCAGCCCCAGCATTTT | CATRGRNRGVNQPQHF
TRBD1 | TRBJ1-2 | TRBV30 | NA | TGTGCCTGGATCATTCAGGGGGCTGGTCATGGCTACACCTTC | CAWIIQGAGHGYTF
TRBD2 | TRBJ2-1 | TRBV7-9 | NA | TGTGCCAGCTTACTAGCGGGAGTAACAGATGAGCAGTTCTTC | CASLLAGVTDEQFF
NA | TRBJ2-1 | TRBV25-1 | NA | TGTGCCAGCAGTGAATTGACGGGAAGCTCCTACAATGAGCAGTTCTTC | CASSELTGSSYNEQFF
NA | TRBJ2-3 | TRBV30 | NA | TGTGCCTGGACCCCAGGGATCACAGATACGCAGTATTTT | CAWTPGITDTQYF
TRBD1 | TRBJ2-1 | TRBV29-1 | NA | TGCAGCGTGCGGACAGGAGAGCAGTTCTTC | CSVRTGEQFF
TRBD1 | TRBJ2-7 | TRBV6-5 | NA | TGTGCCAGCAGTTACTCGTCCGGGACAGGTAACCACGAGCAGTACTTC | CASSYSSGTGNHEQYF
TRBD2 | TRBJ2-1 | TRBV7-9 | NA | TGTGCCAGCAGCTTAGGGTCTAGCGGGAGCTTGGACAATGAGCAGTTCTTC | CASSLGSSGSLDNEQFF
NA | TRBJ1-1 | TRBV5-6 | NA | TGTGCCAGCACCCCGGGAGGCAGGAACACTGAAGCTTTCTTT | CASTPGGRNTEAFF
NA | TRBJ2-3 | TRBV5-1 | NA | TGCGCCAGCAGCTTGTCAGGGGTCCCAACAGATACGCAGTATTTT | CASSLSGVPTDTQYF
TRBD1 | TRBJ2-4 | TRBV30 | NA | TGTGCCTGGAGTCTAGGGGGCGCAGAAGCCAAGAACATTCAGTACTTC | CAWSLGGAEAKNIQYF
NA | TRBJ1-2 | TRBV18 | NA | TGTGCCAGCTCACCTGTTAGGCAGGTCCTCTATGGCTACACCTTC | CASSPVRQVLYGYTF
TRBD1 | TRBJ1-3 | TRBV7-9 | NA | TGTGCCGGCAGGACAGGGTCCAACACCATATATTTT | CAGRTGSNTIYF
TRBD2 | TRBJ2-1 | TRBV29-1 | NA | TGCAGCGTTACTAGCCCGGGGGGCAATGAGCAGTTCTTC | CSVTSPGGNEQFF
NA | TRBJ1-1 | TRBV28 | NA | TGTGCCAGCAGCACAGGGTTGAGCACTGAAGCTTTCTTT | CASSTGLSTEAFF
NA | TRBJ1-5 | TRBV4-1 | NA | TGCGCCAGCAGCCAAGATTGGGGGGGTCCCGGGCAGCCCCAGCATTTT | CASSQDWGGPGQPQHF
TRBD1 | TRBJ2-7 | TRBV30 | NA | TGTGCCTGGAGTATGGGGACAGGGAACGAGCAGTACTTC | CAWSMGTGNEQYF
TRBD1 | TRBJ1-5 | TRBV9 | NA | TGTGCCAGCAGCGCAGGGACAGGGGGCCACAATCAGCCCCAGCATTTT | CASSAGTGGHNQPQHF
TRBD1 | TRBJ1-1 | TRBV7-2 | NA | TGTGCCAGCAGCTTTTCGGGACAGCCCTACACTGAAGCTTTCTTT | CASSFSGQPYTEAFF
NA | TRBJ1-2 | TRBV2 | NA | TGTGCCAGCAGTCCTGTCTCTATTGGCTACACCTTC | CASSPVSIGYTF
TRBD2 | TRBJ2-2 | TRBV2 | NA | TGTGCCAGCGGCCCGGGACTAGCGGGAACCGGGGAGCTGTTTTTT | CASGPGLAGTGELFF
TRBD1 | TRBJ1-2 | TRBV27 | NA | TGTGCCAGCAGACCGACAGGGGGCGCGAACTATGGCTACACCTTC | CASRPTGGANYGYTF
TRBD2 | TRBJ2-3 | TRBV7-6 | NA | TGTGCCAGCAGCTTTGGACTAGCGGCTAGCACAGATACGCAGTATTTT | CASSFGLAASTDTQYF
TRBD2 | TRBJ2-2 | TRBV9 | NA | TGTGCCAGCAGCTCGCCGTCGGGGGGAAACACCGGGGAGCTGTTTTTT | CASSSPSGGNTGELFF
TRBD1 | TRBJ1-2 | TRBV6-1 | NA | TGTGCCAGCAGTGGGGACCTTTCCGGGACAGTAGGCGGCTACACCTTC | CASSGDLSGTVGGYTF
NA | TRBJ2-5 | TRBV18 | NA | TGTGCCAGCTCACCACAGTGGAAGCGTCAAGAGACCCAGTACTTC | CASSPQWKRQETQYF
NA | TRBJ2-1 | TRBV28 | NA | TGTGCCAGCAGTTTTCTAAACAGGGGAGGTGGGAATGAGCAGTTCTTC | CASSFLNRGGGNEQFF
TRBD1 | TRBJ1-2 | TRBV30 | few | TGTGCCTGGAGCCCCTGGACAGGGAATGGCTACACCTTC | CAWSPWTGNGYTF
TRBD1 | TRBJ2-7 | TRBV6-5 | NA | TGTGCCAGCAGGGACTGGACAGGATACGAGCAGTACTTC | CASRDWTGYEQYF
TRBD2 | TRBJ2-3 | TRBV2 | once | TGTGCCAGCAGTGAACAAGGGGGACTAGCGGGAGATACGCAGTATTTT | CASSEQGGLAGDTQYF
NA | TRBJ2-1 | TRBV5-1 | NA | TGCGCCAGCAGTCTCGGGAGTTTTTACAATGAGCAGTTCTTC | CASSLGSFYNEQFF
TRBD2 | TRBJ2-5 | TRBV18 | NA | TGTGCCAGCTCACCACAGACTAGCGGACAAGAGACCCAGTACTTC | CASSPQTSGQETQYF
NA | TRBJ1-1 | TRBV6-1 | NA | TGTGCCAGCAGTGAAGGACAGCTGAACACTGAAGCTTTCTTT | CASSEGQLNTEAFF
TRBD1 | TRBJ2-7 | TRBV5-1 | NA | TGCGCCAGCAGCTCGGTTACAGGGGTCGAGCAGTACTTC | CASSSVTGVEQYF
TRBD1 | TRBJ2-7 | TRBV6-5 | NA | TGTGCCAGCAGCCTCCGACAGGGATGGGGCGAGCAGTACTTC | CASSLRQGWGEQYF
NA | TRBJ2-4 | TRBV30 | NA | TGTGCCTGGAGTCCGGTCCCGGAGGGAATTCAGTACTTC | CAWSPVPEGIQYF
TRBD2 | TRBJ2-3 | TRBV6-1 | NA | TGTGCCAGCAGATTAGCGGGAACGGGTTCAGATACGCAGTATTTT | CASRLAGTGSDTQYF
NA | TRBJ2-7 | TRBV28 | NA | TGTGCCAGCAGCCGGGGGGGGACAGGGACAGAGCAGTACTTC | CASSRGGTGTEQYF
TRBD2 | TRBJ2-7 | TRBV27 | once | TGTGCCAGCCGCACGTCCAGCCAGCGGGGACCCTACGAGCAGTACTTC | CASRTSSQRGPYEQYF
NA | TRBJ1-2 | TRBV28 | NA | TGTGCCAGCAGTTCTGAGGTTAGGATCTATGGCTACACCTTC | CASSSEVRIYGYTF
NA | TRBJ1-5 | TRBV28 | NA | TGTGCCAGCAGTCCCCTCGTTACAGGTAGCAATCAGCCCCAGCATTTT | CASSPLVTGSNQPQHF
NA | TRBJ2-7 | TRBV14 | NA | TGTGCCAGCAGCCCGCGGACCTACGAGCAGTACTTC | CASSPRTYEQYF
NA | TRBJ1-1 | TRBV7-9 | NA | TGTGCCAGCAGCCTTAGTGCACCGACTGAGGCTTTCTTT | CASSLSAPTEAFF
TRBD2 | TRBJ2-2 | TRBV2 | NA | TGTGCCAGCAGGCGGACTAGTCCCGGGGAGCTGTTTTTT | CASRRTSPGELFF
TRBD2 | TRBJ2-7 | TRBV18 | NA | TGTGCCAGCTCACCACCTGCCGGGACTAGCGGGGGGGGCTCCTACGAGCAGTACTTC | CASSPPAGTSGGGSYEQYF
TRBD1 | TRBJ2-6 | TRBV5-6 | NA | TGTGCCAGCAGCCAGTGGACAGGCCCTTCTGGGGCCAACGTCCTGACTTTC | CASSQWTGPSGANVLTF
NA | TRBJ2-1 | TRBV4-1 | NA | TGCGCCAGCAGCCCCCAGGGCAATGAGCAGTTCTTC | CASSPQGNEQFF
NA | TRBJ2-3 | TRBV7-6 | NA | TGTGCCAGCAGCTTGTTAAGCACAGATACGCAGTATTTT | CASSLLSTDTQYF
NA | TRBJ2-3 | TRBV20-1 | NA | TGCAGTGCTAGAGAGGGGACTTTTCAGTATTTT | CSAREGTFQYF
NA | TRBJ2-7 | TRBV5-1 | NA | TGCGCCAGCAGCTTGGGTCCCAGGGATACATACGAGCAGTACTTC | CASSLGPRDTYEQYF
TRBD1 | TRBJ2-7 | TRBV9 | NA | TGTGCCAGCAGCGAGACGGGACAGGGGACCTACGAGCAGTACTTC | CASSETGQGTYEQYF
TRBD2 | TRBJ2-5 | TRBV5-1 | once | TGCGCCAGCAGCCGACTAGCGGGAGGGCCTGGAGAGACCCAGTACTTC | CASSRLAGGPGETQYF